The next 19 T cell receptor beta chains were all read from a single sample in a study of blood T cell repertoires in COVID-19. Assay used: immunoSEQ multiplex PCR; TCRdb lists only in-frame clones, some missing. This sample has 50,000 or so clones, with approximately 85% found just once. The material sequenced was peripheral blood. The receptors shown here come from a human donor in a cohort sampled during active COVID-19.

The J gene is TRBJ1-4, the V gene TRBV5-5; no firm D call. The germline V and J ends were trimmed by 4 bases and 0 bases, with 10 bases remaining between them. CDR3 length: 15 residues. From germline, CDR1 is SGHKS and CDR2 YYEKEE (reference sequence). The CDR3 nucleotides read TGTGCCAGCAGCCCCAGGACTGCAACTAATGAAAAACTGTTTTTT. Amino acid sequence: CASSPRTATNEKLFF.

The chain joins TRBV9 to TRBJ2-3, with a possible D match to TRBD2 (8 bases). There are 15 residues in the CDR3. CDR1 and CDR2 from the germline V gene are SGDLS and YYNGEE. V shed 2 bases and J shed 3 bases, with 13 bases lying between them. CDR3 in DNA: TGTGCCAGCAGCGTTAGCGGGACAGTGACAGATACGCAGTATTTT. It is translated as CASSVSGTVTDTQYF.

This chain links TRBV24-1 with TRBJ2-7, with TRBD1 matching 12 bases. Germline CDR1 KGHDR, CDR2 SFDVKD. The CDR3 contains 15 residues. J lost 5 bases, V lost 3 bases, and 4 bases had no gene match. The CDR3 here is CATSDPGQGADEQYF. The CDR3 coding sequence is TGTGCCACCAGTGATCCGGGACAGGGGGCCGACGAGCAGTACTTC.

This chain links TRBV19 with TRBJ1-6; D gene uncertain. CDR1 and CDR2 (germline): LNHDA, SQIVND (reference sequence). The V gene lost 3 bases and the J gene lost 9 bases, with 15 bases spanning the gap. This CDR3 is 15 amino acids long. The CDR3 spells CASSMGDPEISPLHF. The CDR3 DNA reads TGTGCCAGTAGTATGGGAGATCCGGAAATTTCACCCCTCCACTTT.

J is TRBJ1-5 and V is TRBV6-2 or TRBV6-3; perhaps TRBD1 as D (5 bases). In germline, CDR1 is MNHEY, CDR2 SVGEGT. Trimming cost V 2 bases and J 4 bases, with 12 bases left between them. This CDR3 is 15 amino acids long. CDR3: CASSYRGGVNQPQHF. The CDR3 nucleotides are TGTGCCAGCAGTTACCGCGGGGGGGTGAATCAGCCCCAGCATTTT.

CDR3 in DNA: TGCGCCAGCAGCTTGGCCCTAGCGGTCCAAGAGACCCAGTACTTC. The encoded protein is CASSLALAVQETQYF. V and J are TRBV5-1 and TRBJ2-5, with 7 bases lining up with TRBD2. V lost 0 bases to trimming and J lost 1 base; unmatched junction nucleotides: 3. Germline-derived CDR1 and CDR2 are SGHRS and YFSETQ. The CDR3 is 15 amino acids.

J is TRBJ1-4 and V is TRBV3-1 (or the pseudogene TRBV3-2), with a possible D match to TRBD1 (6 bases). The germline gives CDR1 LGHDT, CDR2 YNNKEL (reference sequence). With 4 bases removed from V and 4 bases from J, the gap between germline ends came to 13 bases. The CDR3 has 15 residues. For the CDR3, the DNA is TGTGCCAGCAGCCCCCAGGGAGGGGGTAATGAAAAACTGTTTTTT. Translated: CASSPQGGGNEKLFF.

CDR3 protein: CASSLLTGERTEAFF. The CDR3 DNA follows: TGCGCCAGCAGCTTGCTCACCGGCGAGCGCACTGAAGCTTTCTTT. The chain combines TRBV5-1 with TRBJ1-1; D gene ambiguous. Trimming left V 1 base short and J 4 bases short, with 14 bases between. Germline V gene sequence: CDR1 SGHRS, CDR2 YFSETQ. CDR3 size: 15 residues.

The rearrangement links TRBV28 to TRBJ1-1; possibly TRBD1 for D (6 bases). The CDR3 has 15 amino acids. Germline V gene sequence: CDR1 MDHEN, CDR2 SYDVKM. Trimming took off 3 bases at V and 2 bases at J, with 13 bases between the two ends. CDR3 residues: CASSLRTVGNTEAFF. The CDR3 nucleotides are TGTGCCAGCAGTTTGCGGACAGTAGGTAACACTGAAGCTTTCTTT.

The chain is built from TRBV7-8 and TRBJ1-1; 7 bases fit TRBD1. CDR3 size: 12 residues. V shed 2 bases, J shed 12 bases, and the junction held 6 bases outside the gene matches. CDR1 is SGHVS and CDR2 is FQNEAQ in the germline V gene. The CDR3 loop is CASSLNTGATFF. In DNA, the CDR3 is TGTGCCAGCAGCTTAAATACAGGGGCAACTTTCTTT.

This chain links TRBV7-3 with TRBJ2-2; D remains unclear. Germline CDR1 SGHTA, CDR2 FQGTGA. With 5 bases removed from V and 1 base from J, the gap between germline ends came to 5 bases. The CDR3 totals 13 residues. The CDR3 loop is CASSTQNTGELFF. For the CDR3, the DNA is TGTGCCAGCAGCACTCAGAACACCGGGGAGCTGTTTTTT. The full variable domain, with the rest looked up from reference TRBV7-3 and TRBJ2-2, is GAGVSQTPSNKVTEKGKYVELRCDPISGHTALYWYRQSLGQGPEFLIYFQGTGAADDSGLPNDRFFAVRPEGSVSTLKIQRTERGDSAVYLCASSTQNTGELFFGEGSRLTVL.

The chain uses TRBV7-2 and TRBJ2-5; no reliable D call. V lost 5 bases, J lost 5 bases, and 6 bases lay in between. Per the germline V gene, CDR1 is SGHTA and CDR2 is FQGNSA. The CDR3 sequence is 11 residues long. The CDR3 nucleotides read TGTGCCAGCAGCCCTCGGGAGACCCAGTACTTC. Protein sequence: CASSPRETQYF.

V and J are TRBV7-8 and TRBJ1-5, with D possibly TRBD1 on 5 matching bases. CDR3 length: 14 amino acids. The germline V and J ends were trimmed by 5 bases and 6 bases, with 14 bases remaining between them. Per germline, CDR1 SGHVS and CDR2 FQNEAQ. The CDR3 DNA follows: TGTGCCAGCAGCCCAGGGAGGGGCCTTCAGCCCCAGCATTTT. This sequence encodes CASSPGRGLQPQHF.

The J gene is TRBJ1-1, the V gene TRBV4-1; 9 positions match TRBD1. Trimming cost V 4 bases and J 5 bases; bases outside gene matches: 14. CDR3 length: 17 amino acids. Germline values: CDR1 MGHRA, CDR2 YSYEKL. CDR3 region: CASSRITAGTGFTEAFF. CDR3 in DNA: TGCGCCAGCAGCCGAATAACTGCCGGGACAGGGTTTACTGAAGCTTTCTTT.

The J gene is TRBJ2-7, the V gene TRBV7-9, with 8 bases lining up with TRBD1. The CDR3 consists of 16 residues. J was trimmed by 2 bases and V by 5 bases; bases with no gene match: 11. Germline loops: CDR1 SEHNR, CDR2 FQNEAQ (reference sequence). CDR3 nucleotide sequence: TGTGCCAGCAGCCGCGGGACAGGTCCTCCACCCTACGAGCAGTACTTC. Translation: CASSRGTGPPPYEQYF.

A few counts support this clone. The chain has TRBV18 and TRBJ1-1; D is possibly TRBD1 (6 bases). Trimming took off 0 bases at V and 6 bases at J, with 11 bases between the two ends. The germline CDR1 and CDR2 sequences are KGHSH and LQKENI. The CDR3 has 14 residues. For the CDR3, the DNA is TGTGCCAGCTCACCACCAAACAGGGTAGCTGAAGCTTTCTTT. Its protein is CASSPPNRVAEAFF.

Here the CDR3 reads CSVDKREGREQYF. CDR3 DNA sequence: TGCAGCGTTGATAAGCGGGAGGGCCGCGAGCAGTACTTC. J is TRBJ2-7 and V is TRBV29-1; the match to TRBD2 covers 10 bases. After removal of 3 bases from V and 6 bases from J, the junction contained 5 bases not matched to a gene. The CDR3 length is 13 residues. Germline V CDR1 and CDR2: SQVTM, ANQGSEA.

The chain employs TRBV7-6 and TRBJ2-1, with D possibly TRBD2 on 5 matching bases. The CDR3 runs 14 residues. CDR1 is SGHVS and CDR2 is FNYEAQ in the germline V gene. Trimming pared 5 bases from V and 5 bases from J, leaving 13 bases between. CDR3 protein: CASSGPGKNNEQFF. CDR3 nucleotides: TGTGCCAGCAGCGGCCCCGGGAAGAACAATGAGCAGTTCTTC. The full variable domain, rest sourced from reference TRBV7-6 and TRBJ2-1, is GAGVSQSPRYKVTKRGQDVALRCDPISGHVSLYWYRQALGQGPEFLTYFNYEAQQDKSGLPNDRFSAERPEGSISTLTIQRTEQRDSAMYRCASSGPGKNNEQFFGPGTRLTVL.

The rearrangement uses TRBV6-5 and TRBJ2-7, with D unclear. The CDR3 extends over 15 amino acids. Trimming pared 5 bases from V and 4 bases from J, leaving 18 bases between. In germline, CDR1 is MNHEY, CDR2 SVGAGI. CDR3 region: CASSPPTYRGYEQYF. For the CDR3, the DNA is TGTGCCAGCAGTCCTCCGACTTATCGCGGTTACGAGCAGTACTTC.